This TCR beta chain comes out of a study of shared clonotypes between healthy human individuals (dated by TCRdb to about 2020). About the investigation overall: A couple of women and a few men aged 18 to 49 years were included in the cohort. For each donor, three plates each were used for CD4 naive and CD4 memory, two plates were used for CD8 naive, and one plate was used for CD8 memory. To estimate repertoire size and how much clonotype sharing occurs between individuals, the study deeply sequenced the blood TCR repertoires of a handful of healthy adults. To increase sequencing depth and limit assay-specific biases, different laboratories used diverse techniques to prepare libraries and sequence TCR repertoires. Per donor, leukapheresis produced somewhere between about 0.85 and 10 billion PBMCs.

Beyond this particular receptor, the publication reports: Naive subsets generally had larger estimated clonotype richness than memory subsets did. Sampling was restricted to blood, and TCR repertoires in tissue are likely to differ from TCR repertoires in blood. The small number of donors limited the genetic and exposure-history diversity represented. Pairwise subsampling led to the expectation that sequencing depth would affect the degree of clonotype sharing among donors. Sharing across a handful of donors was observed for roughly 5% of naive CD4, over 3% of naive CD8, about 2.3% of memory CD4, and around 0.4% of memory CD8 clonotypes. Compared with non-shared clonotypes, the clonotypes found in all four sorted-subset donors had higher generation probabilities. Even with the large sequencing depth, rarefaction of the sorted-subset datasets indicated that sequencing was incomplete.

Donors were healthy HIV-negative adults with no recently reported acute infections or vaccinations. All donors were Caucasian adults living in Nashville, Tennessee, USA. Magnetic negative selection was used to enrich CD4+ T cells, after which naive cells were positively selected on CD45RA and the negative fraction became the memory subset. After blood collection by leukapheresis, PBMCs were isolated using Ficoll-Histopaque density gradient centrifugation and then cryopreserved in the vapor phase of liquid nitrogen. Purity and quantity of every magnetically sorted T cell population were checked by analytical flow cytometry. Each sorted fraction had its genomic DNA isolated and then quantified by UV absorbance on a Nanodrop 2000c. On this clone: Its antigen target is currently unknown. Base qualities are not provided; no much larger clone lies one nucleotide away.

TCR CDR3 regions were amplified from genomic DNA by multiplex PCR using the deep immunoSEQ assay. Extracted genomic DNA from each cell subset was distributed evenly across all wells of several immunoSEQ 96-well plates, and each plate was treated as a replicate. For sorted subsets, approximately 0.2 ug of genomic DNA, equivalent to roughly 33,000 T cell genomes, went into each replicate PCR. Purified libraries were measured with a Qubit 3.0 fluorometer, size-checked on a Bioanalyzer 2100, and measured again with the KAPA Library Quantification kit. A separate single-read 150-cycle Illumina NextSeq 550 flow cell was used to sequence each immunoSEQ 96-well plate. The published analysis was carried out like this. Because the immunoSEQ output included only junctional sequences and no quality scores, the filtering could not be the same as the filtering used for full-length reads. Sequences were annotated with PyIR, a Python wrapper for IgBLAST v1.9, using IMGT germline references to assign V/J genes and CDR3. Reads were filtered out if the reads had weak V/J assignments (E-value above 1e-6), no CDR3, stop codons, out-of-frame junctions, or ambiguous translated residues. V3J clonotypes were defined as sequences sharing an identical inferred V gene, J gene, and CDR3 amino acid sequence. Percentage overlap between repertoires was computed as shared unique clonotypes divided by the size of the smaller repertoire. RTK rarefaction, the Chao1 estimator, and Recon v2.1 estimates of unobserved clonotypes were used to assess repertoire richness. Generation probabilities were computed with OLGA for all TCRbeta clonotypes obtained by the gDNA method from a few donors. TCRdb mirrors the immuneACCESS table, restricted to in-frame sequences. Some clones are absent from its copies; in checked studies, under half trace to an unresolved V gene, and the reason for the others is unknown. The V and J calls and the clone size are those of that table, but D and trimming were determined from the DNA. Recorded for this sample are fewer than 3 million clones; less than 95% of them occurred a single time. The top ten clonotypes cover 0.3% to 0.4% of the sample.

The sample consisted of naive CD4+ T cells from PBMCs. The sample's cell subset or site label, in plain terms: CD45RA+ positively selected. The TCR originated in a man between 18 and 35 years old in good health. Some clones in this sample may be carry-over from other donors' samples.

Read as DNA, the sequence is TGTGCCAGCAGTTTACGGCAGGGGCCCGGGTACGAGCAGTACTTC. This sequence encodes CASSLRQGPGYEQYF. This chain joins TRBV28 to TRBJ2-7, and TRBD1 may be the D gene, going by 6 matching bases. Measured from the cysteine to the phenylalanine, the CDR3 is 15 residues long. The retained sequence is limited to the CDR3, 45 bases, with the frame set at the first base. The germline V gene provides CDR1 MDHEN and CDR2 SYDVKM. Trimming at the junction amounts to 2 bases on V and 4 bases on J, and the germline ends lie 15 bases apart.